Described below is a single T cell receptor (beta chain) sequence and its context. V was clipped by 8 bases and J by 4 bases; unmatched bases: 4. The CDR3 is 14 amino acids. Germline CDR1 is MGHDK and CDR2 is SYGVNS. The sample comes from a study of shared clonotypes between healthy human individuals. Across the whole study: Two women and a few men aged 18 to 49 made up the donors.

Evenly divided among several immunoSEQ plates was the genomic DNA of each subset. Sequencing was performed with immunoSEQ multiplex PCR; in TCRdb, only in-frame clones are kept and a portion is missing. The sample contains some 500,000 clones, roughly 85% of which appear only once. Those who donated were healthy HIV-negative adults, with no recent acute infections or vaccinations reported. Those who donated, Caucasian adults without exception, all lived in Nashville, Tennessee. The V and J genes are TRBV25-1 and TRBJ2-1; 11 bases line up with TRBD2. What was sequenced was PBMCs. The TCR sequence derives from a woman in her forties in good health. Some clones in this sample may be carry-over from other donors' samples. The CDR3 loop reads CASRGLAEYNEQFF. DNA for the CDR3: TGTGCCAGCCGGGGACTAGCGGAGTACAATGAGCAGTTCTTC.